This passage covers 20 T cell receptor beta chains from one sample sequenced in a study of blood T cell repertoires in COVID-19 (dated by TCRdb to the early 2020s). Preparation of the library involved the immunoSEQ multiplex PCR assay. Held by TCRdb, this immuneACCESS table contains in-frame sequences only and omits some clones. Under half of the omission traces to an unresolved V gene where checked; the cause of the rest is unknown. Counted in this sample were hundreds of thousands of clones; roughly 85% of them appeared once. Of the sample, around 1% is held by the ten largest clones. Specimen: peripheral blood. All receptors derive from a man aged 35 to 55 with acute or convalescent COVID-19.

The chain links TRBV27 to TRBJ2-1, with 8 bases lining up with TRBD2. Germline-derived CDR1 and CDR2 are MNHEY and SMNVEV (reference sequence). With V trimmed by 3 bases and J by 9 bases, 4 bases remained unmatched. This CDR3 comprises 13 residues. CDR3 nucleotides: TGTGCCAGCAGTTTGCGCCGGGGGGGTGAGCAGTTCTTC. Its translation: CASSLRRGGEQFF.

J is TRBJ2-7 and V is TRBV9, with no clear D. Germline V gene data show CDR1 as SGDLS and CDR2 as YYNGEE. This CDR3 contains 13 residues. Trimming took off 4 bases at V and 0 bases at J, with 8 bases between the two ends. The CDR3: CASSRTGSYEQYF. The CDR3 DNA reads as TGTGCCAGCAGCCGAACCGGCTCCTACGAGCAGTACTTC.

The chain uses TRBV11-3 and TRBJ1-1, with TRBD1 identical over 9 bases. J was trimmed by 9 bases and V by 5 bases; bases with no gene match: 4. This CDR3 has 12 residues. Looked up from germline, CDR1 is SGHNT and CDR2 is YENEEA. DNA for the CDR3: TGTGCCAGCAGCCGCGGACAGGGGAAAGCTTTCTTT. Residues: CASSRGQGKAFF. Variable domain in full (rest from reference TRBV11-3 and TRBJ1-1): EAGVVQSPRYKIIEKKQPVAFWCNPISGHNTLYWYLQNLGQGPELLIRYENEEAVDDSQLPKDRFSAERLKGVDSTLKIQPAELGDSAVYLCASSRGQGKAFFGQGTRLTVV.

J is TRBJ1-5 and V is TRBV4-2, with TRBD1 matching 9 bases. The ends lost 0 bases at V and 6 bases at J; junction bases unmatched: 0. CDR3 length equals 14 residues. In germline, CDR1 is LGHNA, CDR2 YNFKEQ. The CDR3 protein is CASSQETGGQPQHF. DNA of the CDR3: TGTGCCAGCAGCCAAGAGACAGGGGGTCAGCCCCAGCATTTT.

The rearrangement uses TRBV4-3 and TRBJ1-4; D is unclear. V was pared by 0 bases and J by 7 bases, with 12 bases between. Per the germline V gene, CDR1 is LGHNA and CDR2 is YSLEER. This CDR3 region has 15 residues. The CDR3, as DNA: TGCGCCAGCAGCCAAGACAATCTGCGGGGTGAAAAACTGTTTTTT. Translating it yields CASSQDNLRGEKLFF.

CDR3 sequence: CASSLTGGRSEKLFF. For the CDR3, the DNA is TGTGCCAGCAGCTTAACAGGGGGACGAAGTGAAAAACTGTTTTTT. The rearrangement links TRBV7-3 to TRBJ1-4; possible D gene TRBD1, 6 bases. Germline assignment: CDR1 SGHTA and CDR2 FQGTGA. The V and J ends lost 0 bases and 7 bases respectively, with 12 bases between them. The CDR3 consists of 15 residues. The full variable domain, its missing parts supplied by reference TRBV7-3 and TRBJ1-4, is GAGVSQTPSNKVTEKGKYVELRCDPISGHTALYWYRQSLGQGPEFLIYFQGTGAADDSGLPNDRFFAVRPEGSVSTLKIQRTERGDSAVYLCASSLTGGRSEKLFFGSGTQLSVL.

The genes are TRBV5-1 and TRBJ1-3, with D unresolved. Trimming took off 4 bases at V and 0 bases at J, with 8 bases between the two ends. Germline lookup yields CDR1 SGHRS and CDR2 YFSETQ. CDR3 length: 14 residues. In DNA, the CDR3 is TGCGCCAGCAGCCGTGGGAGCTCTGGAAACACCATATATTTT. This gives the protein CASSRGSSGNTIYF. Together with reference TRBV5-1 and TRBJ1-3, the CDR3 gives the full variable domain: KAGVTQTPRYLIKTRGQQVTLSCSPISGHRSVSWYQQTPGQGLQFLFEYFSETQRNKGNFPGRFSGRQFSNSRSEMNVSTLELGDSALYLCASSRGSSGNTIYFGEGSWLTVV.

The chain employs TRBV7-9 and TRBJ2-1; TRBD1 is a possible D gene (5 bases). V was clipped by 3 bases and J by 3 bases, with 6 bases between them. The CDR3 spans 13 residues. Germline CDR1 reads SEHNR; CDR2 reads FQNEAQ (reference sequence). The CDR3 reads CASSFDSYNEQFF. The CDR3 nucleotides read TGTGCCAGCAGCTTCGACAGCTACAATGAGCAGTTCTTC.

The chain joins TRBV5-4 to TRBJ2-5; tentative D call: TRBD2 (6 bases). Trimming stripped 0 bases from V and 3 bases from J, with 9 bases between. The germline V gene encodes CDR1 SGHNT and CDR2 YYREEE (reference sequence). The CDR3 is made up of 14 amino acids. CDR3 DNA: TGTGCCAGCAGCTTGGCCGGGACTGAAGAGACCCAGTACTTC. As protein: CASSLAGTEETQYF.

The rearrangement links TRBV18 to TRBJ2-2, with a tentative D call TRBD1 (5 bases). The CDR3 runs to 15 residues. From germline, CDR1 is KGHSH and CDR2 LQKENI. V lost 0 bases to trimming and J lost 3 bases, with 8 bases between them. The CDR3 DNA follows: TGTGCCAGCTCACCACCGGGGCGCGACACCGGGGAGCTGTTTTTT. This encodes CASSPPGRDTGELFF.

The chain has TRBV7-2 and TRBJ2-5; 7 bases map to TRBD1. The CDR3 totals 16 residues. The V segment lost 5 bases and the J segment 4 bases; nucleotides outside the gene matches: 13. CDR1 SGHTA and CDR2 FQGNSA come from the germline V gene. CDR3 in amino acids: CASSPSQQGRGETQYF. The DNA for the CDR3 is TGTGCCAGCAGCCCATCACAACAGGGGCGAGGAGAGACCCAGTACTTC.

The V and J genes are TRBV30 and TRBJ1-4; tentative D call: TRBD1 (5 bases). The V end lost 1 base, the J end lost 0 bases, and 18 bases lay between the germline ends. CDR1 is GTSNPN, CDR2 SVGIG, per germline (reference sequence). The CDR3 is 18 residues long. The CDR3 region has the DNA TGTGCCTGGAGTGAGGGGCCAACTATCTACACAACTAATGAAAAACTGTTTTTT. Translating it yields CAWSEGPTIYTTNEKLFF.

The chain carries TRBV3-1 (or the pseudogene TRBV3-2) and TRBJ2-5, with 8 bases identical to TRBD2. Looked up from germline, CDR1 is LGHDT and CDR2 is YNNKEL (reference sequence). Trimming at V came to 0 bases and at J to 6 bases, leaving 6 bases not matched to a gene. This CDR3 comprises 15 residues. Here the CDR3 reads CASSQDLDSGKTQYF. CDR3 coding DNA: TGTGCCAGCAGCCAAGATCTTGATAGCGGGAAGACCCAGTACTTC.

This clone was picked up many times. The chain employs TRBV3-1 (or the pseudogene TRBV3-2) and TRBJ1-5, with 8 nucleotides matching TRBD1. The CDR3 covers 15 residues. Trimming took 4 bases from V and 0 from J; bases not matched to a gene: 2. The germline V gene encodes CDR1 LGHDT and CDR2 YNNKEL (reference sequence). The CDR3 loop is CASSRTGNSNQPQHF. DNA of the CDR3: TGTGCCAGCAGCCGGACAGGGAATAGCAATCAGCCCCAGCATTTT.

This chain connects TRBV19 to TRBJ2-3, with 7 bases that match TRBD2. The V segment lost 0 bases and the J segment 2 bases; nucleotides outside the gene matches: 5. Germline V gene data show CDR1 as LNHDA and CDR2 as SQIVND (reference sequence). CDR3 size: 16 residues. Written as DNA, the CDR3 is TGTGCCAGTAGTATAGATCGCGGGGGACCCACAGATACGCAGTATTTT. Its protein is CASSIDRGGPTDTQYF.

The rearrangement joins TRBV19 to TRBJ1-6; tentative D call: TRBD1 (6 bases). Germline CDR1 is LNHDA and CDR2 is SQIVND (reference sequence). This CDR3 spans 17 amino acids. Trimming cost V 5 bases and J 7 bases, with 21 bases left between them. CDR3 DNA sequence: TGTGCCAGTAGTGGCTCCCGCCCGGGGGGCGGGAATTCACCCCTCCACTTT. Translating it yields CASSGSRPGGGNSPLHF. The variable domain in full, with the rest retrieved from reference TRBV19 and TRBJ1-6, is DGGITQSPKYLFRKEGQNVTLSCEQNLNHDAMYWYRQDPGQGLRLIYYSQIVNDFQKGDIAEGYSVSREKKESFPLTVTSAQKNPTAFYLCASSGSRPGGGNSPLHFGNGTRLTVT.

The count of this clone is one. The V call is TRBV7-9, the J call TRBJ2-2; D not certain. The CDR3 spans 12 residues. Germline CDR1 SEHNR, CDR2 FQNEAQ (reference sequence). V was trimmed by 5 bases and J by 6 bases, leaving 7 bases between them. This chain's CDR3 is CASSIRAGELFF. The CDR3 region has the DNA TGTGCCAGCAGCATCCGGGCCGGGGAGCTGTTTTTT.

This clone was recorded a few times. This sequence joins TRBV27 and TRBJ1-5; tentative D call: TRBD1 (5 bases). Germline V lookup: CDR1 MNHEY, CDR2 SMNVEV (reference sequence). The CDR3 spans 15 residues. The germline V and J ends were trimmed by 1 base and 5 bases, with 12 bases remaining between them. The CDR3: CASSLWGTGDQPQHF. The CDR3 DNA reads TGTGCCAGCAGTTTATGGGGGACGGGGGATCAGCCCCAGCATTTT.

This clone was detected only once. V and J are TRBV7-3 and TRBJ1-1, with 9 positions matching TRBD1. The CDR3 is 13 amino acids. Germline V lookup: CDR1 SGHTA, CDR2 FQGTGA. The V and J ends lost 5 bases and 6 bases, in that order; junction bases with no gene match: 4. CDR3: CASSPDRGSEAFF. CDR3 sequence (DNA): TGTGCCAGCAGCCCGGACAGGGGCTCTGAAGCTTTCTTT.

The CDR3 nucleotides are TGTGCCAGCAGCTTAGGCCTCGACAGCTATGGCTACACCTTC. It yields the protein CASSLGLDSYGYTF. V gene TRBV7-9 combines with J gene TRBJ1-2; TRBD1 might be the D (5 bases). Germline loops: CDR1 SEHNR, CDR2 FQNEAQ (reference sequence). V was clipped by 1 base and J by 4 bases, with 10 bases between them. The CDR3 spans 14 residues.